The clone carrying this T cell receptor (beta chain) has a single count. Terminally differentiated effector memory CD45RA+ cells were excluded by CCR7 positive selection of CD45RO-negative cells. This record belongs to a study of shared clonotypes between healthy human individuals. Study background: Three plates each covered CD4 naive and memory; CD8 naive two, CD8 memory one.

The CDR3 consists of 16 residues. In germline, CDR1 is SQVTM, CDR2 ANQGSEA. V shed 3 bases and J shed 2 bases, with 19 bases lying between them. TCRdb's table, derived via immunoSEQ multiplex PCR, lists solely in-frame clones and lacks some. The table lists roughly 810,000 clones, approximately 96% of them singletons. The receptor's source is a man aged 25-45 years in good health. Sequencing used naive CD8+ T cells sorted from blood. The chain couples TRBV29-1 to TRBJ2-5; D assignment may be TRBD1 or TRBD2 (5 bases each). CDR3 amino acids: CSVEWSGSEWQETQYF. CDR3 bases: TGCAGCGTTGAGTGGTCAGGGAGCGAATGGCAAGAGACCCAGTACTTC.